This entry concerns a single T cell receptor (beta chain). The data were obtained in a study of blood T cell repertoires in COVID-19. Across the whole study: From T cells, B-cell-depleted T cells, or PBMCs came the material, which was cDNA or gDNA.

The germline V gene has CDR1 ENHRY and CDR2 SYGVKD. Trimming at V came to 7 bases and at J to 1 base, leaving 3 bases not matched to a gene. The CDR3 is 13 residues long. Libraries were prepared by immunoSEQ multiplex PCR; TCRdb keeps only in-frame clonotypes and omits some of them. Of roughly 200,000 clones listed, around 90% were seen once; the top ten hold about 12%. The V and J genes are TRBV10-3 and TRBJ1-1, with 7 bases identical to TRBD1. Sample: peripheral blood. This receptor was obtained from a woman aged 18-29 years who had recovered from COVID-19. The CDR3 sequence: CAITGQANTEAFF. CDR3 coding DNA: TGTGCCATCACAGGACAGGCGAACACTGAAGCTTTCTTT.